Listed below are T cell receptor beta chains from one sample, sequenced in a study of OX40 agonist ivuxolimab in advanced cancers. Repertoires were generated with immunoSEQ multiplex PCR, while TCRdb's copy carries only in-frame clones and drops some. The sample gives around 60,000 clones, about 85% of which show up once; 1.2% is in the top ten. The source material was CD4+ or CD8+ T cells sorted from blood, sampled in a trial of the OX40 agonist ivuxolimab. Receptors were obtained from an adult with an advanced solid tumor such as melanoma, head and neck, liver or kidney cancer. Each CDR3 is given with its conserved first and last residue. D genes are given only for firm matches. Expanded clones are given a class, and other clones once, few, many or no size at all.

v_call	j_call	d_call	clone_size	cdr3_aa	cdr3_nt
TRBV5-1	TRBJ1-6	TRBD1	.	CASSRTGRLPKSDNSPLHF	TGCGCCAGCAGCCGGACAGGTAGACTACCTAAATCCGATAATTCACCCCTCCACTTT
TRBV5-1	TRBJ2-1	.	once	CASSLATEYNEQFF	TGCGCCAGCAGTTTGGCTACAGAGTACAATGAGCAGTTCTTC
TRBV6-5	TRBJ1-2	.	.	CASSYGRSSNYGYTF	TGTGCCAGCAGTTATGGGCGGAGTTCTAACTATGGCTACACCTTC
TRBV7-9	TRBJ2-3	TRBD2	.	CASTVGGGAADTQYF	TGTGCCAGCACCGTGGGGGGGGGAGCGGCAGATACGCAGTATTTT
TRBV30	TRBJ2-1	TRBD1	.	CAWSAIGTGYNEQFF	TGTGCCTGGAGTGCCATCGGGACAGGGTACAATGAGCAGTTCTTC
TRBV5-4	TRBJ2-7	.	.	CASSKPTGSEQYF	TGTGCCAGCAGCAAACCGACAGGTTCCGAGCAGTACTTC
TRBV28	TRBJ2-7	.	medium-sized	CASRSTTGPNSYEQYF	TGTGCCAGCAGGAGTACCACAGGCCCAAACTCCTACGAGCAGTACTTC
TRBV6-5	TRBJ1-1	.	.	CASSNTGMNTEAFF	TGTGCCAGCAGCAATACCGGCATGAACACTGAAGCTTTCTTT
TRBV6-1	TRBJ1-4	.	.	CASNRQALNEKLFF	TGTGCCAGCAATCGGCAGGCTCTTAATGAAAAACTGTTTTTT
TRBV11-2	TRBJ1-5	.	.	CASSSTGSNQPQHF	TGTGCCAGCAGTTCTACGGGTAGCAATCAGCCCCAGCATTTT
TRBV6-5	TRBJ2-5	TRBD1	.	CASSFVTGTGGETQYF	TGTGCCAGCAGTTTTGTAACCGGGACAGGCGGCGAGACCCAGTACTTC
TRBV2	TRBJ1-1	.	.	CASSEQGIATEAFF	TGTGCCAGCAGTGAACAGGGTATAGCCACTGAAGCTTTCTTT
TRBV2	TRBJ1-1	.	.	CASVSTNMNTEAFF	TGTGCCAGCGTATCAACGAACATGAACACTGAAGCTTTCTTT
TRBV6-6	TRBJ1-3	.	once	CASSYEWASGNTIYF	TGTGCCAGCAGTTACGAATGGGCCTCTGGAAACACCATATATTTT
TRBV6-5	TRBJ1-3	.	.	CASSFPGNTIYF	TGTGCCAGCAGCTTCCCTGGAAACACCATATATTTT
TRBV19	TRBJ1-1	TRBD1	few	CASSRQGRTEAFF	TGTGCCAGTAGTAGACAGGGACGGACTGAAGCTTTCTTT
TRBV19	TRBJ1-6	.	.	CASSTGELYSPLHF	TGTGCCAGTAGTACAGGGGAATTATATTCACCCCTCCACTTT
TRBV7-6	TRBJ2-6	.	.	CASSPLFSGANVLTF	TGTGCCAGCAGCCCGTTGTTCTCTGGGGCCAACGTCCTGACTTTC
TRBV19	TRBJ2-3	.	.	CASSDTNTQYF	TGTGCCAGTAGCGACACCAATACGCAGTATTTT
TRBV5-1	TRBJ1-1	.	.	CASSLVYQKISEAFF	TGCGCCAGCAGCTTGGTGTATCAGAAGATCTCTGAAGCTTTCTTT
TRBV6-5	TRBJ2-5	TRBD2	.	CASSPAGGRQETQYF	TGTGCCAGCAGCCCAGCGGGGGGCCGCCAAGAGACCCAGTACTTC
TRBV2	TRBJ2-1	.	.	CASSGGPGRAPQDEQFF	TGTGCCAGCAGTGGGGGGCCGGGGCGGGCCCCTCAAGATGAGCAGTTCTTC
TRBV6-5	TRBJ2-3	TRBD2	.	CASSYESSGGAVTQYF	TGTGCCAGCAGTTACGAGTCTAGCGGGGGGGCCGTGACGCAGTATTTT
TRBV28	TRBJ2-7	.	.	CASQGKGLYEQYF	TGTGCCAGCCAGGGAAAGGGGCTCTACGAGCAGTACTTC
TRBV7-8	TRBJ2-7	.	.	CASSKGAQGYEQYF	TGTGCCAGCAGCAAAGGGGCTCAGGGCTACGAGCAGTACTTC
TRBV7-9	TRBJ2-2	.	.	CASSRSFARLMTGELFF	TGTGCCAGCAGCCGTTCTTTCGCCAGACTCATGACCGGGGAGCTGTTTTTT
TRBV15	TRBJ2-1	TRBD1	.	CATSRGQGWTYNEQFF	TGTGCCACCAGCAGGGGACAGGGATGGACCTACAATGAGCAGTTCTTC
TRBV10-1	TRBJ1-4	.	.	CASSEYQGGGHEKLFF	TGCGCCAGCAGTGAGTACCAGGGAGGGGGGCACGAAAAACTGTTTTTT
TRBV9	TRBJ1-1	.	.	CASSAQVSNTEAFF	TGTGCCAGCAGCGCACAGGTTTCTAACACTGAAGCTTTCTTT
TRBV19	TRBJ2-7	.	few	CASSLSTGSYEQYF	TGTGCCAGTAGTCTCTCGACAGGTTCCTACGAGCAGTACTTC
TRBV4-1	TRBJ2-5	TRBD1	.	CASSQGQGAGQETQYF	TGCGCCAGCAGCCAGGGACAGGGGGCTGGGCAAGAGACCCAGTACTTC
TRBV7-2	TRBJ1-1	.	.	CASSSQGDTEAFF	TGTGCCAGCAGCTCCCAGGGCGACACTGAAGCTTTCTTT
TRBV5-5	TRBJ2-7	TRBD1	.	CASSLRTGTPYEQYF	TGTGCCAGCAGCTTGCGGACAGGAACCCCCTACGAGCAGTACTTC
TRBV21-1	TRBJ2-7	.	.	CASSKGSESYEQYF	TGTGCCAGCAGCAAAGGGTCGGAATCCTACGAGCAGTACTTC
TRBV9	TRBJ2-5	.	.	CASSVVREGAQYF	TGTGCCAGCAGCGTCGTCAGGGAGGGGGCCCAGTACTTC
TRBV5-5	TRBJ1-3	.	.	CASSQVQATASGNTIYF	TGTGCCAGCAGCCAGGTCCAAGCCACTGCCTCTGGAAACACCATATATTTT